These T cell receptor beta chains were read from a single sample in a study of blood T cell repertoires in COVID-19. Profiled with immunoSEQ multiplex PCR; TCRdb holds only in-frame clones, not every one. The table lists more than 200,000 clones, more than 65% of them singletons. The specimen was peripheral blood. These receptors all stem from an elderly woman with acute or convalescent COVID-19. The CDR3 runs from the conserved cysteine through the conserved F or W. Fields, in order: J gene, V gene, CDR3 protein.

j_gene: TRBJ1-2
v_gene: TRBV12-3/TRBV12-4
CDR3aa: CASSPGTGEGYTF

j_gene: TRBJ2-1
v_gene: TRBV5-1
CDR3aa: CASRTSGRDPYNEQFF

j_gene: TRBJ2-1
v_gene: TRBV2
CDR3aa: CASNEGVYNEQFF

j_gene: TRBJ2-5
v_gene: TRBV5-1
CDR3aa: CASSSTGAGGETQYF

j_gene: TRBJ2-3
v_gene: TRBV6-5
CDR3aa: CASTLRGGLTDTQYF

j_gene: TRBJ2-2
v_gene: TRBV28
CDR3aa: CASSLGTSRELFF

j_gene: TRBJ1-1
v_gene: TRBV5-1
CDR3aa: CASSLVASNTEAFF

j_gene: TRBJ2-7
v_gene: TRBV5-6
CDR3aa: CASSWGISDEQYF

j_gene: TRBJ1-6
v_gene: TRBV4-2
CDR3aa: CASSQGGRVSSPLHF

j_gene: TRBJ2-3
v_gene: TRBV6-5
CDR3aa: CASSSGGLTDTQYF

j_gene: TRBJ2-2
v_gene: TRBV19
CDR3aa: CASDPTGSSTGELFF

j_gene: TRBJ2-1
v_gene: TRBV7-2
CDR3aa: CASTGLAGGNNEQFF

j_gene: TRBJ1-2
v_gene: TRBV3-1/TRBV3-2
CDR3aa: CASSLAPYQVHGYTF

j_gene: TRBJ2-5
v_gene: TRBV3-1/TRBV3-2
CDR3aa: CASSPFTSGPRETQYF

j_gene: TRBJ2-1
v_gene: TRBV3-1/TRBV3-2
CDR3aa: CASSQDLAGTNNEQFF

j_gene: TRBJ2-7
v_gene: TRBV27
CDR3aa: CASSFRDREAEQYF

j_gene: TRBJ2-2
v_gene: TRBV5-1
CDR3aa: CASRLDRGRTGELFF

j_gene: TRBJ2-7
v_gene: TRBV2
CDR3aa: CASSEGILALYEQYF

j_gene: TRBJ2-5
v_gene: TRBV25-1
CDR3aa: CASSPRVAGETQYF

j_gene: TRBJ2-3
v_gene: TRBV11-1
CDR3aa: CASSLVLGFRTDTQYF

j_gene: TRBJ1-1
v_gene: TRBV5-1
CDR3aa: CASSRLGQGVLNTEAFF

j_gene: TRBJ1-1
v_gene: TRBV5-4
CDR3aa: CASSSGTNTEAFF

j_gene: TRBJ2-5
v_gene: TRBV16
CDR3aa: CASSQSPVGPETQYF

j_gene: TRBJ2-3
v_gene: TRBV5-1
CDR3aa: CASNTGPLLTDTQYF

j_gene: TRBJ2-5
v_gene: TRBV19
CDR3aa: CASSRLAGAQETQYF

j_gene: TRBJ2-1
v_gene: TRBV29-1
CDR3aa: CSGEGQETYNEQFF

j_gene: TRBJ2-1
v_gene: TRBV27
CDR3aa: CASSLRGQGAYNEQFF

j_gene: TRBJ2-2
v_gene: TRBV19
CDR3aa: CASSSGLASGELFF

j_gene: TRBJ2-5
v_gene: TRBV3-1/TRBV3-2
CDR3aa: CASSPGERLAVVETQYF

j_gene: TRBJ1-2
v_gene: TRBV18
CDR3aa: CASSPEQGTYYGYTF

j_gene: TRBJ2-3
v_gene: TRBV7-6
CDR3aa: CASSLGQRGGTDTQYF

j_gene: TRBJ2-5
v_gene: TRBV11-1
CDR3aa: CASSTGGRLLETQYF

j_gene: TRBJ1-3
v_gene: TRBV5-1
CDR3aa: CASSPRTGFSGNTIYF

j_gene: TRBJ2-5
v_gene: TRBV6-1
CDR3aa: CASSEARIAGLQETQYF

j_gene: TRBJ2-1
v_gene: TRBV3-1/TRBV3-2
CDR3aa: CASSQVAGGRGEQFF

j_gene: TRBJ1-4
v_gene: TRBV25-1
CDR3aa: CASSEYRATNEKLFF

j_gene: TRBJ1-1
v_gene: TRBV6-4
CDR3aa: CASSPSTDTEAFF

j_gene: TRBJ2-2
v_gene: TRBV5-1
CDR3aa: CASSLTSGRNTGELFF

j_gene: TRBJ1-3
v_gene: TRBV11-2
CDR3aa: CASSLEGTSGNTIYF